This T cell receptor beta chain was sequenced for a study of neurological immune-mediated disorders. Unsorted libraries used 2 million PBMCs kept at -80 degrees C. Synthesis of cDNA was accomplished via 5'RACE employing 10-nucleotide random UMIs. TCRdb re-derived calls from the 5' RACE reads in MiXCR, one entry per CDR3 protein. The profile shows some 86,000 distinct CDR3 sequences, about 2.5% of them singletons. This clonotype was seen many times. The CDR3 spans 17 residues. CDR1 is SGHAT and CDR2 is FQNNGV in the germline V gene. V lost 2 bases and J lost 4, with 18 bases in between. The chain recombines TRBV11-2 with TRBJ1-3; D might be TRBD1 (6 bases). The sequence was obtained from a woman in her thirties with multiple sclerosis. The sequenced sample consisted of PBMCs. The CDR3 region has the DNA TGTGCCAGCAGCTTATGGAAAGTACAGGGATCGGGAAACACCATATATTTT. Translation gives CASSLWKVQGSGNTIYF.